This T cell receptor (beta chain) was found in a study of lymphopenia after photon versus proton radiotherapy. Sequencing used immunoSEQ multiplex PCR; TCRdb keeps in-frame clones, though not all of them. Among around 20,000 clones listed, 85% were seen once. The receptor comes from a man aged 60-69 years with pancreatic cancer. The source was peripheral blood, collected from a patient treated with photon-based radiotherapy.

The CDR3 spells CAGRITARGEQFF. CDR3 DNA sequence: TGTGCCGGACGGATCACGGCAAGGGGTGAGCAGTTCTTC. This rearrangement joins TRBV30 to TRBJ2-1, with D tentatively TRBD1 (5 bases). The V gene's germline CDR1 is GTSNPN and CDR2 SVGIG (reference sequence). Between the trimmed V and J ends, which lost 8 bases and 9 bases, there was a span of 20 bases. The CDR3 runs to 13 residues. The full variable domain, with the rest looked up from reference TRBV30 and TRBJ2-1, is SQTIHQWPATLVQPVGSPLSLECTVEGTSNPNLYWYRQAAGRGLQLLFYSVGIGQISSEVPQNLSASRPQDRQFILSSKKLLLSDSGFYLCAGRITARGEQFFGPGTRLTVL.